This TCR beta chain was captured in a study of CD8 T cells in Susac syndrome. A word on this clonotype: The antigen remains undetermined.

The V end was cut by 3 bases, the J end by 4 bases, with 7 bases between. This CDR3 is 13 amino acids long. Germline CDR1 SGHTA, CDR2 FQGTGA. General study points: Clonal CD8+ expansion in Susac was highest in TEMRA cells and active patients.

RNA, at roughly 0.45 to 1 ug, was reverse transcribed with random hexamers. Multiplex PCR with immunoSEQ amplified the TCR beta CDR3 across 54 Vbeta and 13 Jbeta. TCRdb processed the immunoSEQ multiplex PCR reads anew with MiXCR; each CDR3 protein has one entry. The sample lists some 97,000 distinct CDR3 sequences; about 96% were seen once. The chain is built from TRBV7-3 and TRBJ2-1; D might be TRBD2 (5 bases). Specimen: CD8+ T cells from PBMCs. This receptor was obtained from a human donor with Susac syndrome. This chain's CDR3 is CASSFGGYNEQFF. The CDR3 DNA reads as TGTGCCAGCAGCTTTGGAGGATACAATGAGCAGTTCTTC.